This T cell receptor (beta chain) was sequenced during a study of T cells in localized non-small cell lung cancer. Notes on the study in general: Patients showing higher blood T cell density tended to see longer overall survival.

Clones were read by immunoSEQ multiplex PCR, and TCRdb kept only the in-frame ones, dropping some. The profile shows thousands of clones, around 26% of them singletons. Of note for this clone: Its antigen is currently unknown.

The CDR3 covers 13 residues. Trimming removed 4 bases from V and 5 bases from J; junction bases left unmatched: 2. Germline-derived CDR1 and CDR2 are KGHSH and LQKENI. The rearrangement links TRBV18 to TRBJ2-7; 10 bases line up with TRBD1. The clonotype originates from a male donor at least 60 years old with stage III lung adenocarcinoma. Specimen: lung tumor tissue, collected before any cancer treatment. CDR3 loop: CASSRGTGDEQYF. The CDR3 bases are TGTGCCAGCTCACGGGGGACAGGGGACGAGCAGTACTTC.